Presented here are 7 T cell receptor beta chains from one specimen sequenced in a study of blood T cell repertoires in COVID-19. Clones were read by immunoSEQ multiplex PCR, and TCRdb kept only the in-frame ones, dropping some. The sample has around 260,000 clones, around 87% seen once. The sample consisted of peripheral blood. The receptors stem from a woman between 40 and 50 years old who had recovered from COVID-19.

CDR3 amino acids: CASSLDRGPDTQYF. The CDR3 nucleotides are TGTGCCAGCAGTCTGGACAGGGGACCAGATACGCAGTATTTT. The rearrangement links TRBV2 to TRBJ2-3; 9 bases agree with TRBD1. CDR1 is SNHLY and CDR2 is FYNNEI in the germline V gene. The CDR3 totals 14 residues. Trimming at V came to 5 bases and at J to 4 bases, leaving 4 bases not matched to a gene.

This clone showed up just once. CDR3 loop: CASSPPNLGELFF. CDR3 DNA sequence: TGTGCCAGCTCACCACCTAACTTGGGGGAGCTGTTTTTT. V and J are TRBV18 and TRBJ2-2; unclear D gene. Germline-derived CDR1 and CDR2 are KGHSH and LQKENI. The V and J ends lost 0 bases and 8 bases respectively, with 7 bases between them. CDR3 length equals 13 residues.

This rearrangement joins TRBV4-2 to TRBJ2-7; 9 bases match TRBD2. Trimming removed 0 bases from V and 6 bases from J; junction bases left unmatched: 6. Germline CDR1 reads LGHNA; CDR2 reads YNFKEQ. This CDR3 is built from 15 residues. The CDR3 loop reads CASSQDRARGGEQYF. The CDR3 nucleotides read TGTGCCAGCAGCCAAGATAGGGCGCGGGGGGGCGAGCAGTACTTC.

The chain joins TRBV6-1 to TRBJ1-1, with D perhaps TRBD1 (6 bases). V shed 1 base and J shed 0 bases, with 9 bases lying between them. Per the germline V gene, CDR1 is MNHNS and CDR2 is SASEGT. This CDR3 comprises 15 residues. Here the CDR3 reads CASSEDAGVNTEAFF. The CDR3 nucleotides are TGTGCCAGCAGTGAAGACGCAGGGGTGAACACTGAAGCTTTCTTT.

This clone has only one observation. The V gene is TRBV6-5, the J gene TRBJ1-4; the D gene is possibly TRBD1 (5 bases). V was cut by 5 bases and J by 6 bases, with 16 bases left in between. The CDR3 consists of 15 residues. In germline, CDR1 is MNHEY, CDR2 SVGAGI. The CDR3 DNA follows: TGTGCCAGCAGTCGCAAGGTGGGGGGGGATGAAAAACTGTTTTTT. This codes for CASSRKVGGDEKLFF.

The V gene is TRBV7-2, the J gene TRBJ2-1, with D perhaps TRBD1 (6 bases). V lost 2 bases to trimming and J lost 9 bases, with 14 bases between them. Germline-derived CDR1 and CDR2 are SGHTA and FQGNSA. The CDR3 runs 14 residues. DNA of the CDR3: TGTGCCAGCAGCTTACAGGGGCAGCAAGGTGAGCAGTTCTTC. Amino acid sequence: CASSLQGQQGEQFF.

This chain uses TRBV4-3 with TRBJ2-7; 8 nucleotides line up with TRBD2. The J segment lost 0 bases and the V segment lost 1 base, leaving 5 bases of the junction unmatched. The V gene's germline CDR1 is LGHNA and CDR2 YSLEER. The CDR3 has 16 residues. The CDR3 nucleotides read TGCGCCAGCAGCCAAGGGGTCGGGGGGGCCTCCTACGAGCAGTACTTC. Protein product: CASSQGVGGASYEQYF.